This T cell receptor beta chain is drawn from a study of response to subunit inactivated influenza vaccine. Whole-study findings and limits: Authors suggested seasonal influenza vaccinations each recruit few new T cells.

TCRdb analysed the RT-PCR reads with MiXCR anew, one entry per CDR3 protein. Among around 250,000 distinct CDR3 sequences listed, roughly an eighth were seen once. This clonotype has a single count. Its antigen is not known. The CDR3 length is 11 residues. Germline V gives CDR1 DFQATT, CDR2 SNEGSKA (reference sequence). Trimming shortened V by 5 bases and J by 6 bases, and 9 bases separated the two germline ends. The V gene is TRBV20-1, the J gene TRBJ2-3; weak D call: TRBD2 (6 bases). This TCR derives from a man aged 45-60 years who received an inactivated influenza vaccine. The sequencing used non-naive T cells sorted from PBMCs, collected around 14 days before vaccination. The CDR3, as DNA: TGCAGTGCTTCGACTAGGGATACGCAGTATTTT. Its translation: CSASTRDTQYF.